This record looks at one T cell receptor beta chain sequence and its context. Its antigen is not identified. This sample is drawn from a study of T cell repertoires in cytomegalovirus infection. TCRdb redid the calling of the reads with MiXCR, one entry per CDR3 protein. The sample lists some 920,000 distinct CDR3 sequences; less than 35% were seen once. V lost 6 bases and J 8 bases, leaving 11 bases between the germline ends. Per germline, CDR1 ENHRY and CDR2 SYGVKD. This CDR3 is built from 12 residues. The source material was cultured CD8+ T cells from PBMCs, sampled from culture after CMV antigen stimulation. The J gene is TRBJ2-1, the V gene TRBV10-3; no reliable D call. The receptor was derived from a human donor in good health (CMV status not recorded). Some clones in this sample may be carry-over from other donors' samples. CDR3 sequence: CAISSEGDEQFF. Written as DNA, the CDR3 is TGTGCCATCAGCTCCGAAGGCGATGAGCAGTTCTTC.